This TCR beta chain was documented in a study of T cell repertoires in cytomegalovirus infection (dated by TCRdb to between 2018 and 2021). For the study in its entirety: Donor HLA type was relevant to the analysis, as public TCR beta signatures indicated carriage of CMV infection together with the matching HLA type.

Broad study findings and their caveats: The ex vivo response was dominated by HLA-C-restricted CMV-specific TCR beta clonotypes, and the single most frequent clonotype in two of eight donors was supplied by these HLA-C-restricted clonotypes. Carriers of CMV infection plus the relevant HLA type were discriminated by the cumulative frequency of public TCR beta family members in the study cohort and in an independent roughly 380-donor cohort.

Sequences SGHTA (CDR1) and FQGTGA (CDR2) are obtained from the germline V gene. Unmatched junction bases come to 11, with V trimmed by 1 base and J by 1 base. CDR3 length: 18 amino acids, cysteine to phenylalanine. Only the CDR3 DNA stays, 54 bases, in frame from base 1. Reads for this sample came from an Illumina HiSeq 1500. Through fastp at Q25 and MiXCR, TCRdb rebuilt clones from the public reads, retaining in-frame beta chains. One record per CDR3 amino acid sequence lists the most common genes and DNA. Here the sample has 290,000 or so distinct CDR3 sequences; roughly 25% occur a single time. The top ten constitute 14% of the sample. Regarding this clonotype: The antigen it recognizes is unknown. No much larger clonotype is one base removed from it; base qualities were not supplied.

Sequences were obtained from PBMCs. This chain joins TRBV7-3 to TRBJ1-1, and 8 junctional nucleotides match TRBD1. This clonotype was obtained from a human donor in good health (CMV status not recorded). Some clones in this sample may be carry-over from other donors' samples. The CDR3 has the sequence CASSLKGAGGVGNTEAFF. The DNA sequence reads TGTGCCAGCAGCTTAAAGGGTGCAGGGGGCGTAGGGAACACTGAAGCTTTCTTT.